What follows are 29 T cell receptor beta chains derived from one specimen sequenced in a study of shared clonotypes between healthy human individuals. Naive-designated CD8 cells lacked CD45RO, were positively enriched for CCR7, and omitted terminally differentiated effector memory CD45RA+ cells. Using immunoSEQ multiplex PCR, the repertoire was profiled, and TCRdb retains in-frame clones only, with some absent. The sample lists approximately 840,000 clones, about 96% occurring once. The specimen was naive CD8+ T cells sorted from blood. The receptors originated from a man aged 25 to 40 in good health.

Points on this clone: Other DNA sequences within the sample encode an identical CDR3. The chain links TRBV7-9 to TRBJ2-1; D assignment may be TRBD1 or TRBD2 (5 bases each). The germline CDR1 and CDR2 sequences are SEHNR and FQNEAQ (reference sequence). CDR3 length: 14 amino acids. The V end was cut by 1 base, the J end by 4 bases, with 8 bases between. Here the CDR3 DNA reads TGTGCCAGCAGCTTAGGGGGGAATTACAATGAGCAGTTCTTC. Encoded protein: CASSLGGNYNEQFF. Looking up the rest from reference TRBV7-9 and TRBJ2-1 gives the full variable domain: DTGVSQNPRHKITKRGQNVTFRCDPISEHNRLYWYRQTLGQGPEFLTYFQNEAQLEKSRLLSDRFSAERPKGSFSTLEIQRTEQGDSAMYLCASSLGGNYNEQFFGPGTRLTVL.

The gene calls are TRBV28 and TRBJ2-4; D is perhaps TRBD2 (5 bases). Germline CDR1 MDHEN, CDR2 SYDVKM. Trimming removed 3 bases at V and 0 bases at J, with 6 bases between. The CDR3 spans 14 residues. This CDR3 is CASSFEGAKNIQYF. CDR3 DNA sequence: TGTGCCAGCAGTTTTGAGGGAGCCAAAAACATTCAGTACTTC.

This sequence joins TRBV6-1 and TRBJ1-5; 8 bases are shared with TRBD1. The V gene end was trimmed by 3 bases and the J gene end by 6 bases; junction bases not matched to a gene: 4. This CDR3 region has 14 residues. Germline V gives CDR1 MNHNS, CDR2 SASEGT. The CDR3 spells CASSETGEPQPQHF. The CDR3 nucleotides are TGTGCCAGCAGTGAGACAGGGGAACCTCAGCCCCAGCATTTT.

CDR3 sequence: CASSYSRVRTDTQYF. For the CDR3, the DNA is TGTGCCAGCAGCTATAGTAGGGTGCGCACAGATACGCAGTATTTT. This sequence joins TRBV14 and TRBJ2-3, with D unresolved. V was trimmed by 5 bases and J by 1 base, leaving 13 bases between them. CDR3 length: 15 amino acids. The germline V gene encodes CDR1 SGHDN and CDR2 FVKESK.

The chain couples TRBV5-4 to TRBJ2-7; 10 nucleotides line up with TRBD2. This CDR3 is built from 13 residues. J lost 4 bases, V lost 7 bases, and 5 bases had no gene match. CDR1 is SGHNT, CDR2 YYREEE, per germline (reference sequence). This chain's CDR3 is CASSGTSVYEQYF. The DNA of the CDR3 is TGTGCCAGCTCCGGGACTAGCGTTTACGAGCAGTACTTC.

This chain links TRBV19 with TRBJ2-7, with unresolved D. The germline V gene has CDR1 LNHDA and CDR2 SQIVND (reference sequence). The CDR3 runs to 13 residues. Deletions cut 5 bases from V and 4 bases from J, with 12 bases between. CDR3 sequence (DNA): TGTGCCAGTAGTTCCTCACTTGGGTACGAGCAGTACTTC. This sequence encodes CASSSSLGYEQYF.

This chain connects TRBV7-3 to TRBJ2-3; D tentatively fits TRBD1 or TRBD2 (5 bases each). The CDR3 covers 15 residues. The germline V and J ends were trimmed by 4 bases and 6 bases, with 17 bases remaining between them. The germline CDR1 and CDR2 sequences are SGHTA and FQGTGA. The CDR3 DNA reads as TGTGCCAGCAGCTCAACCGGGACCCCATCGGATACGCAGTATTTT. It codes for CASSSTGTPSDTQYF. Using reference TRBV7-3 and TRBJ2-3 for the parts outside the CDR3, the full variable domain is GAGVSQTPSNKVTEKGKYVELRCDPISGHTALYWYRQSLGQGPEFLIYFQGTGAADDSGLPNDRFFAVRPEGSVSTLKIQRTERGDSAVYLCASSSTGTPSDTQYFGPGTRLTVL.

The rearrangement links TRBV6-5 to TRBJ1-1; no firm D call. CDR3 length: 12 residues. V was shortened by 4 bases and J by 6 bases, with 9 bases between the two germline ends. Germline values: CDR1 MNHEY, CDR2 SVGAGI. The CDR3 reads CASSSGSPEAFF. In DNA, the CDR3 is TGTGCCAGCAGTTCGGGGAGCCCTGAAGCTTTCTTT.

This clone was seen more than once but under ten times. The rearrangement uses TRBV5-4 and TRBJ1-2; the D gene is possibly TRBD1 (5 bases). Germline assignment: CDR1 SGHNT and CDR2 YYREEE (reference sequence). Trimming removed 0 bases from V and 2 bases from J, with 14 bases in between. The CDR3 covers 16 residues. CDR3 nucleotide sequence: TGTGCCAGCAGCTTGGAGCAGACAGAGTTGAACTATGGCTACACCTTC. Translating it yields CASSLEQTELNYGYTF.

Notes on this clone: An end of the junction differs from the germline gene, which may be a read error. J is TRBJ1-1 and V is TRBV20-1, with D hard to call. The CDR3 is 9 residues long. CDR1 and CDR2 (germline): DFQATT, SNEGSKA (reference sequence). The CDR3 DNA sequence: TGCAGTGCTAGAGATTGGAGCTCTTTT. Its protein product is CSARDWSSF.

The V call is TRBV27, the J call TRBJ2-7; D not resolved. This CDR3 spans 15 amino acids. The V end lost 5 bases, the J end lost 3 bases, and 17 bases lay between the germline ends. The V gene's germline CDR1 is MNHEY and CDR2 SMNVEV (reference sequence). The CDR3 sequence is CASSPFSQPFYEQYF. CDR3 nucleotide sequence: TGTGCCAGCAGTCCGTTCAGTCAACCCTTCTACGAGCAGTACTTC.

This sequence joins TRBV29-1 and TRBJ1-1, with TRBD1 identical over 10 bases. Trimming at V came to 5 bases and at J to 6 bases, leaving 3 bases not matched to a gene. Germline V gene data show CDR1 as SQVTM and CDR2 as ANQGSEA. This CDR3 is built from 12 residues. DNA of the CDR3: TGCAGCGTTTTTGGACAGGGGGCTGAAGCTTTCTTT. The encoded protein is CSVFGQGAEAFF.

The rearrangement joins TRBV4-1 to TRBJ1-4; D call uncertain. V lost 1 base and J lost 0, with 9 bases in between. The CDR3 has 16 amino acids. The germline V gene has CDR1 MGHRA and CDR2 YSYEKL. The CDR3 DNA reads as TGCGCCAGCAGCCAAGTTACCCTTGCAACTAATGAAAAACTGTTTTTT. Translating gives CASSQVTLATNEKLFF.

To note about this clone: This may be a read error, as it is one base from a much larger clone. Other DNA sequences in the same sample also yield this CDR3. The J gene is TRBJ2-1, the V gene TRBV5-6, with no clear D. The CDR3 is made up of 11 amino acids. The germline CDR1 and CDR2 sequences are SGHDT and YYEEEE. The V gene lost 0 bases and the J gene lost 6 bases, with 1 base spanning the gap. CDR3 amino acids: CASSLGNEQFF. The CDR3 DNA is TGTGCCAGCAGCTTGGGCAATGAGCAGTTCTTC.

This chain joins TRBV29-1 and TRBJ2-7; TRBD2 matches 7 bases. The V segment lost 4 bases and the J segment 1 base; nucleotides outside the gene matches: 7. The V gene's germline CDR1 is SQVTM and CDR2 ANQGSEA. The CDR3 sequence is 14 residues long. CDR3 coding DNA: TGCAGCGTTGCTCCGGGGAGGGATTCCTACGAGCAGTACTTC. Translation gives CSVAPGRDSYEQYF.

The chain uses TRBV11-2 and TRBJ2-5; no reliable D call. Germline V gene sequence: CDR1 SGHAT, CDR2 FQNNGV. The V end lost 5 bases, the J end lost 2 bases, and 18 bases lay between the germline ends. CDR3 length: 16 amino acids. CDR3 protein: CASSPAPDGLQETQYF. CDR3 sequence (DNA): TGTGCCAGCAGCCCCGCCCCGGACGGATTACAAGAGACCCAGTACTTC. Complete variable domain (other parts from reference TRBV11-2 and TRBJ2-5): EAGVAQSPRYKIIEKRQSVAFWCNPISGHATLYWYQQILGQGPKLLIQFQNNGVVDDSQLPKDRFSAERLKGVDSTLKIQPAKLEDSAVYLCASSPAPDGLQETQYFGPGTRLLVL.

The V and J genes are TRBV2 and TRBJ2-7; D gene ambiguous. In germline, CDR1 is SNHLY, CDR2 FYNNEI. V dropped 1 base and J dropped 3 bases, with 19 bases sitting between them. The CDR3 length is 17 residues. DNA for the CDR3: TGTGCCAGCAGTGAAGAGCACCCAGACCGGATCTTCTACGAGCAGTACTTC. Amino acid sequence: CASSEEHPDRIFYEQYF.

The J gene is TRBJ1-1, the V gene TRBV6-5; D gene unclear. V was shortened by 2 bases and J by 0 bases, with 10 bases between the two germline ends. This CDR3 has 15 residues. In germline, CDR1 is MNHEY, CDR2 SVGAGI. CDR3 bases: TGTGCCAGCAGTTACCGACGGGGAATGAACACTGAAGCTTTCTTT. This gives the protein CASSYRRGMNTEAFF.

V usage is TRBV27 and J usage is TRBJ1-4, with D unresolved. V lost 2 bases and J 8 bases, leaving 12 bases between the germline ends. Germline CDR1 MNHEY, CDR2 SMNVEV (reference sequence). CDR3 length: 14 residues. CDR3 sequence: CASSLQAHHEKLFF. CDR3 nucleotides: TGTGCCAGCAGTTTACAAGCTCACCACGAAAAACTGTTTTTT. Using reference TRBV27 and TRBJ1-4 for the parts outside the CDR3, the full variable domain is EAQVTQNPRYLITVTGKKLTVTCSQNMNHEYMSWYRQDPGLGLRQIYYSMNVEVTDKGDVPEGYKVSRKEKRNFPLILESPSPNQTSLYFCASSLQAHHEKLFFGSGTQLSVL.

This sequence joins TRBV4-1 and TRBJ1-5, with D possibly TRBD1 on 6 matching bases. Germline-derived CDR1 and CDR2 are MGHRA and YSYEKL. The CDR3 has 14 residues. With 4 bases removed from V and 7 bases from J, the gap between germline ends came to 14 bases. In nucleotides, the CDR3 is TGCGCCAGCAGCCTTTTCACAGGGCGGCAGCCCCAGCATTTT. Translating it yields CASSLFTGRQPQHF.

The chain carries TRBV29-1 and TRBJ2-7; the match to TRBD1 covers 7 bases. Losses at the gene ends were 3 bases for V and 3 bases for J; bases not matched to a gene: 5. The CDR3 runs 13 residues. CDR1 is SQVTM, CDR2 ANQGSEA, per germline. The CDR3 bases are TGCAGCGTTGAGGGACAGACAGGCTACGAGCAGTACTTC. It codes for CSVEGQTGYEQYF.

V is TRBV6-4 and J is TRBJ2-1; D remains ambiguous. Germline CDR1 is MRHNA and CDR2 is SNTAGT. This CDR3 has 16 amino acids. The V gene lost 5 bases and the J gene lost 2 bases, with 16 bases spanning the gap. CDR3 nucleotides: TGTGCCAGCAGTTTTACTTTAGAAGTAACCTACAATGAGCAGTTCTTC. Its protein product is CASSFTLEVTYNEQFF.

The chain combines TRBV5-1 with TRBJ2-7; 10 bases fit TRBD1. CDR1 SGHRS and CDR2 YFSETQ come from the germline V gene. The CDR3 is made up of 15 amino acids. V lost 4 bases to trimming and J lost 4 bases; unmatched junction nucleotides: 8. CDR3 DNA: TGCGCCAGCAGCACCGGGACAGGGGTAATTTACGAGCAGTACTTC. Its protein product is CASSTGTGVIYEQYF.

The chain couples TRBV11-2 to TRBJ2-7, with a tentative D call TRBD1 (6 bases). The CDR3 runs 12 residues. Germline loops: CDR1 SGHAT, CDR2 FQNNGV. V was trimmed by 6 bases and J by 4 bases, leaving 10 bases between them. CDR3 DNA sequence: TGTGCCAGCAGATCCCAGGGGTACGAGCAGTACTTC. Translated: CASRSQGYEQYF.

This chain joins TRBV11-2 and TRBJ2-3, with 7 bases that match TRBD2. The V segment lost 3 bases and the J segment 6 bases; nucleotides outside the gene matches: 12. This CDR3 has 16 amino acids. Germline V gene data show CDR1 as SGHAT and CDR2 as FQNNGV. The CDR3 spells CASSFGLEVRSDTQYF. The CDR3 nucleotides are TGTGCCAGCAGCTTTGGACTAGAAGTAAGGTCCGATACGCAGTATTTT.

This rearrangement joins TRBV5-1 to TRBJ1-2; 10 bases match TRBD1. CDR1 and CDR2 from the germline V gene are SGHRS and YFSETQ. V lost 4 bases and J lost 4; bases outside the gene matches: 4. CDR3 length equals 14 residues. CDR3 in amino acids: CASSPGQGGYGYTF. As DNA, the CDR3 is TGCGCCAGCAGCCCCGGACAGGGGGGCTATGGCTACACCTTC.

The rearrangement uses TRBV7-8 and TRBJ2-1; D is perhaps TRBD2 (5 bases). The CDR3 sequence is 13 residues long. CDR1 SGHVS and CDR2 FQNEAQ come from the germline V gene. V shed 3 bases and J shed 10 bases, with 13 bases lying between them. The CDR3 sequence is CASSFVRANEQFF. In DNA, the CDR3 is TGTGCCAGCAGCTTCGTGAGGGCTAACGAGCAGTTCTTC.

The chain uses TRBV7-9 and TRBJ2-1; D perhaps matches TRBD1 (6 bases). CDR3 length equals 14 residues. V was trimmed by 10 bases and J by 2 bases, leaving 15 bases between them. CDR1 and CDR2 (germline): SEHNR, FQNEAQ (reference sequence). CDR3 coding DNA: TGTGCCATTGCCTCCGAGGGGGCCTACAATGAGCAGTTCTTC. It translates to CAIASEGAYNEQFF.

V usage is TRBV15 and J usage is TRBJ1-1; D possibly corresponds to TRBD1 (6 bases). Trimming removed 5 bases from V and 1 base from J, with 8 bases in between. Germline V gives CDR1 LNHNV, CDR2 YYDKDF (reference sequence). The CDR3 has 13 amino acids. The CDR3 loop reads CATSAGANTEAFF. The CDR3 coding sequence is TGTGCCACCAGCGCAGGGGCGAACACTGAAGCTTTCTTT. The whole variable domain, remainder taken from reference TRBV15 and TRBJ1-1, is DAMVIQNPRYQVTQFGKPVTLSCSQTLNHNVMYWYQQKSSQAPKLLFHYYDKDFNNEADTPDNFQSRRPNTSFCFLDIRSPGLGDTAMYLCATSAGANTEAFFGQGTRLTVV.